Presented here are 17 T cell receptor beta chains from one specimen sequenced in a study of beta chain features in type 1 diabetes. TCRB transcripts that were expressed got sequenced, as all of the isolated RNA had been reverse transcribed. Profiling relied on immunoSEQ multiplex PCR, and the TCRdb table lists in-frame clones only, not all of them. Of more than 130,000 clones in the sample, about 7% were seen once. The material sequenced was central memory CD4+ T cells from blood. The receptor source for this set is a woman aged 25 to 39 in good health.

The chain's CDR3 is CASSIPLAGGVEQYF. The CDR3 DNA reads as TGTGCCAGCAGCATTCCGCTAGCGGGAGGAGTTGAGCAGTACTTC. The chain has TRBV7-2 and TRBJ2-7, with 11 bases aligning to TRBD2. Germline CDR1 reads SGHTA; CDR2 reads FQGNSA. The CDR3 extends over 15 amino acids. The V segment lost 5 bases and the J segment 7 bases; nucleotides outside the gene matches: 10. Supplemented by reference TRBV7-2 and TRBJ2-7, the full variable domain reads GAGVSQSPSNKVTEKGKDVELRCDPISGHTALYWYRQSLGQGLEFLIYFQGNSAPDKSGLPSDRFSAERTGGSVSTLTIQRTQQEDSAVYLCASSIPLAGGVEQYFGPGTRLTVT.

A few counts support this clone. V is TRBV7-8 and J is TRBJ2-5; TRBD1 matches 7 bases. The V gene's germline CDR1 is SGHVS and CDR2 FQNEAQ. The CDR3 totals 13 residues. The ends lost 5 bases at V and 5 bases at J; junction bases unmatched: 5. CDR3 in DNA: TGTGCCAGCAGCATACCGGGACAGGAGACCCAGTACTTC. Translated: CASSIPGQETQYF.

This clone was observed a handful of times. This chain's CDR3 is CASSYLGAKETQYF. The CDR3 DNA follows: TGTGCCAGCAGCTATCTGGGGGCGAAAGAGACCCAGTACTTC. V gene TRBV7-2 combines with J gene TRBJ2-5; D possibly corresponds to TRBD1 (6 bases). The CDR3 runs to 14 residues. Trimming shortened V by 4 bases and J by 3 bases, and 12 bases separated the two germline ends. The germline CDR1 and CDR2 sequences are SGHTA and FQGNSA. Using reference TRBV7-2 and TRBJ2-5 for the parts outside the CDR3, the full variable domain is GAGVSQSPSNKVTEKGKDVELRCDPISGHTALYWYRQSLGQGLEFLIYFQGNSAPDKSGLPSDRFSAERTGGSVSTLTIQRTQQEDSAVYLCASSYLGAKETQYFGPGTRLLVL.

V and J are TRBV12-5 and TRBJ2-5; possibly TRBD2 for D (5 bases). The germline V gene encodes CDR1 LGHNT and CDR2 FRNRAP. The V gene lost 6 bases and the J gene lost 2 bases, with 10 bases spanning the gap. The CDR3 contains 13 residues. The CDR3 nucleotides read TGTGCTAGTGGGACGGGATCTCAAGAGACCCAGTACTTC. It translates to CASGTGSQETQYF.

The chain is built from TRBV2 and TRBJ2-3, with D maybe TRBD2 (6 bases). The germline V gene has CDR1 SNHLY and CDR2 FYNNEI. Trimming removed 8 bases at V and 4 bases at J, with 16 bases between. This CDR3 contains 14 residues. The CDR3 nucleotides read TGTGCCAGCGTTCCTGGCGGGGAGGCAGATACGCAGTATTTT. Amino acids: CASVPGGEADTQYF.

This clone turned up a few times. The chain is built from TRBV2 and TRBJ1-2; possible D gene TRBD1, 5 bases. V was cut by 6 bases and J by 2 bases, with 10 bases left in between. The CDR3 consists of 13 residues. CDR1 and CDR2 (germline): SNHLY, FYNNEI. CDR3 amino acids: CASSHSGNYGYTF. The CDR3 DNA reads as TGTGCCAGCAGCCACTCAGGGAACTATGGCTACACCTTC.

This clone was seen more than once but under ten times. The V call is TRBV11-3, the J call TRBJ2-1; 10 bases are shared with TRBD2. CDR1 and CDR2 from the germline V gene are SGHNT and YENEEA. V gave up 7 bases and J gave up 10 bases; unmatched junction bases: 7. The CDR3 loop spans 13 amino acids. CDR3 in amino acids: CASKVAGGREQFF. In DNA, the CDR3 is TGTGCCAGCAAGGTAGCGGGAGGAAGGGAGCAGTTCTTC.

Here the CDR3 reads CASSLGGFTGELFF. CDR3 in DNA: TGCGCCAGCAGCTTGGGAGGGTTCACCGGGGAGCTGTTTTTT. V is TRBV5-1 and J is TRBJ2-2; possibly TRBD2 for D (5 bases). Germline V lookup: CDR1 SGHRS, CDR2 YFSETQ. V lost 0 bases and J lost 4, with 7 bases in between. This CDR3 region has 14 residues.

This clone appeared many times. The chain has TRBV15 and TRBJ2-3; perhaps TRBD2 as D (5 bases). Trimming removed 3 bases from V and 0 bases from J, with 16 bases in between. The CDR3 totals 17 residues. The germline V gene encodes CDR1 LNHNV and CDR2 YYDKDF (reference sequence). In nucleotides, the CDR3 is TGTGCCACCAGCAGCACCGAGGGTGGTGCTAGCACAGATACGCAGTATTTT. It specifies CATSSTEGGASTDTQYF.

In its sample, this clone was seen a few times. This sequence joins TRBV28 and TRBJ2-7, with D perhaps TRBD2 (5 bases). Per germline, CDR1 MDHEN and CDR2 SYDVKM. Between the trimmed V and J ends, which lost 6 bases and 3 bases, there was a span of 15 bases. This CDR3 spans 14 amino acids. This CDR3 reads CASRNLAPDYEQYF. CDR3 DNA: TGTGCCAGCAGAAACCTAGCCCCGGACTACGAGCAGTACTTC.

This clone was recorded a few times. The chain uses TRBV4-1 and TRBJ2-3; 9 nucleotides line up with TRBD2. V dropped 0 bases and J dropped 2; count of bases not matched to a gene: 6. The germline V gene has CDR1 MGHRA and CDR2 YSYEKL. The CDR3 is made up of 17 amino acids. The CDR3 nucleotides are TGCGCCAGCAGCCAAGAGTATAGCGGGGGTAACACAGATACGCAGTATTTT. This gives the protein CASSQEYSGGNTDTQYF.

This clone was detected ten times or more. The chain recombines TRBV9 with TRBJ2-2, with D possibly being TRBD1 (6 bases). The V and J ends lost 0 bases and 9 bases respectively, with 12 bases between them. The CDR3 spans 14 residues. The germline CDR1 and CDR2 sequences are SGDLS and YYNGEE. CDR3 loop: CASSVVTGFRELFF. The CDR3 DNA reads TGTGCCAGCAGCGTAGTTACAGGGTTTCGGGAGCTGTTTTTT.

Only a few counts were recorded for this clone. The V call is TRBV5-1, the J call TRBJ2-5, with unresolved D. The V gene lost 0 bases and the J gene lost 5 bases, with 5 bases spanning the gap. The CDR3 loop spans 12 amino acids. Germline V gene lookup returns CDR1 SGHRS and CDR2 YFSETQ. CDR3: CASSLAVETQYF. CDR3 DNA sequence: TGCGCCAGCAGCTTGGCCGTGGAGACCCAGTACTTC.

This clone has a handful of counts. The genes are TRBV28 and TRBJ2-1; 8 nucleotides agree with TRBD1. Germline trimming cut 5 bases from V and 9 bases from J; bases unmatched to any gene: 12. The CDR3 loop spans 15 amino acids. Germline V lookup: CDR1 MDHEN, CDR2 SYDVKM. This chain's CDR3 is CASSPHGQGWGEQFF. DNA for the CDR3: TGTGCCAGCAGTCCACATGGACAGGGTTGGGGTGAGCAGTTCTTC.

The chain employs TRBV7-6 and TRBJ1-5, with 8 bases lining up with TRBD1. The CDR3 contains 14 residues. V lost 5 bases, J lost 7 bases, and 7 bases stayed unmatched. The germline V gene has CDR1 SGHVS and CDR2 FNYEAQ. The CDR3 DNA reads TGTGCCAGCAGCCCCCGGACAGGGCTGCAGCCCCAGCATTTT. Translated: CASSPRTGLQPQHF.

This clone was detected a few times. The V call is TRBV9, the J call TRBJ2-5, with 7 bases that match TRBD2. The CDR3 extends over 15 amino acids. From germline, CDR1 is SGDLS and CDR2 YYNGEE. With 3 bases clipped from V and 1 base from J, the junction kept 6 bases outside the gene matches. DNA for the CDR3: TGTGCCAGCAGCGGGGGCCTAGCGGCCCAAGAGACCCAGTACTTC. It encodes CASSGGLAAQETQYF.

The chain recombines TRBV7-2 with TRBJ1-2; TRBD1 matches at 9 bases. CDR1 and CDR2 (germline): SGHTA, FQGNSA. The CDR3 has 14 residues. V lost 0 bases to trimming and J lost 8 bases; unmatched junction nucleotides: 4. The DNA for the CDR3 is TGTGCCAGCAGCTTAGCGGGACAGGGTGGCGGCTACACCTTC. Protein: CASSLAGQGGGYTF. The whole variable domain, remainder taken from reference TRBV7-2 and TRBJ1-2, is GAGVSQSPSNKVTEKGKDVELRCDPISGHTALYWYRQSLGQGLEFLIYFQGNSAPDKSGLPSDRFSAERTGGSVSTLTIQRTQQEDSAVYLCASSLAGQGGGYTFGSGTRLTVV.